This T cell receptor beta chain is drawn from a study of technical replicates of blood from a few donors. Data came from immunoSEQ multiplex PCR; TCRdb stores just in-frame clones and leaves some out. Of 85,000 or so clones listed, 90% to 95% are singletons. CDR1 and CDR2 from the germline V gene are SQVTM and ANQGSEA. The length of the CDR3 is 13 residues. The ends were cut back, 2 bases at V and 5 bases at J, with 12 bases in the middle. This clonotype originated in a human donor in good health. The J gene is TRBJ1-1, the V gene TRBV29-1; perhaps TRBD1 as D (5 bases). Sequencing was carried out using T cells isolated from PBMCs. The CDR3 nucleotides read TGCAGCGTTGAACGGGGGGGGAGAACTGAAGCTTTCTTT. Residues: CSVERGGRTEAFF.